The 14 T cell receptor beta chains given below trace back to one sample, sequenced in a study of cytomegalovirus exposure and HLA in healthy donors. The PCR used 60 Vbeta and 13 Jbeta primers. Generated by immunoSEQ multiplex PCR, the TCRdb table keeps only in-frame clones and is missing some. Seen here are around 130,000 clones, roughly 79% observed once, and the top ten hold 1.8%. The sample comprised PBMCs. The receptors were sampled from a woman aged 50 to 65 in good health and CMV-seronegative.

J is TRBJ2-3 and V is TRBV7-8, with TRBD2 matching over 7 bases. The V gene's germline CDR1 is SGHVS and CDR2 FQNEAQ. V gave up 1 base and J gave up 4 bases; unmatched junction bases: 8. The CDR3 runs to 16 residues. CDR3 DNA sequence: TGTGCCAGCAGCTTAGAGGGTGCTAGCGGTTCAGATACGCAGTATTTT. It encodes CASSLEGASGSDTQYF.

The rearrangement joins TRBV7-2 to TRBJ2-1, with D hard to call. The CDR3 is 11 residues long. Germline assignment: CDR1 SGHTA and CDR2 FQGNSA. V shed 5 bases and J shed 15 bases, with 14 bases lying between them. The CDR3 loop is CASSPSEIWFF. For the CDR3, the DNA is TGTGCCAGCAGCCCCTCCGAGATCTGGTTCTTC. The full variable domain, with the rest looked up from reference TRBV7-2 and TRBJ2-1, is GAGVSQSPSNKVTEKGKDVELRCDPISGHTALYWYRQSLGQGLEFLIYFQGNSAPDKSGLPSDRFSAERTGGSVSTLTIQRTQQEDSAVYLCASSPSEIWFFGPGTRLTVL.

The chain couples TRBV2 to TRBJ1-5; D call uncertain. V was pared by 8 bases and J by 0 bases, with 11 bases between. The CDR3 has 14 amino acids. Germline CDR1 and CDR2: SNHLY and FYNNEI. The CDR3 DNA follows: TGTGCCAGCGTAGAAAAGCTTAGCAATCAGCCCCAGCATTTT. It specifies CASVEKLSNQPQHF.

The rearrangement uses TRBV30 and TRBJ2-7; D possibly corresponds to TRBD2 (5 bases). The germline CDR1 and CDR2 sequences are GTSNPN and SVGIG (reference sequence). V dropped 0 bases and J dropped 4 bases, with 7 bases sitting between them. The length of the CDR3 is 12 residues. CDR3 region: CAWSVGGYEQYF. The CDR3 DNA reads TGTGCCTGGAGTGTCGGAGGTTACGAGCAGTACTTC.

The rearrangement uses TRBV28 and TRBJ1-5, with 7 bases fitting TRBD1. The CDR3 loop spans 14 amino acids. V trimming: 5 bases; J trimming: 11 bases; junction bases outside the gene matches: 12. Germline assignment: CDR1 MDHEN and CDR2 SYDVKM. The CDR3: CASSTLRGPWTQHF. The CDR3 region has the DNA TGTGCCAGCAGTACCCTGAGGGGGCCCTGGACCCAGCATTTT. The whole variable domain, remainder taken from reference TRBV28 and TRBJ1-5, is DVKVTQSSRYLVKRTGEKVFLECVQDMDHENMFWYRQDPGLGLRLIYFSYDVKMKEKGDIPEGYSVSREKKERFSLILESASTNQTSMYLCASSTLRGPWTQHFGDGTRLSIL.

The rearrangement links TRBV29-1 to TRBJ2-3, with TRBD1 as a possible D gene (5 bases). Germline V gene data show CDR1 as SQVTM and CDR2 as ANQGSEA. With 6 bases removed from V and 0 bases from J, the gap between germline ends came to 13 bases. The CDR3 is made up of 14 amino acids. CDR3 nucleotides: TGCAGCGTCTTAGGACATACTAGCACAGATACGCAGTATTTT. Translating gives CSVLGHTSTDTQYF.

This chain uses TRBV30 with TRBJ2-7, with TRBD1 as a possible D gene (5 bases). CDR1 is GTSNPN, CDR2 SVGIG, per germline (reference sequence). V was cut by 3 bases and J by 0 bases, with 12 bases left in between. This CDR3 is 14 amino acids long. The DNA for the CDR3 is TGTGCCTGGAGGTGGGGCGAGGACTCCTACGAGCAGTACTTC. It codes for CAWRWGEDSYEQYF.

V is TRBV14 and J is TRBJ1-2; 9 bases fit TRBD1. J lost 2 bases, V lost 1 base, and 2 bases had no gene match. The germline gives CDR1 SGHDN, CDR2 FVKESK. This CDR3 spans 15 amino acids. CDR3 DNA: TGTGCCAGCAGCCAAGCCGGGACAGGGAACTATGGCTACACCTTC. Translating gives CASSQAGTGNYGYTF. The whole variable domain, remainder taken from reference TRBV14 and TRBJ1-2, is EAGVTQFPSHSVIEKGQTVTLRCDPISGHDNLYWYRRVMGKEIKFLLHFVKESKQDESGMPNNRFLAERTGGTYSTLKVQPAELEDSGVYFCASSQAGTGNYGYTFGSGTRLTVV.

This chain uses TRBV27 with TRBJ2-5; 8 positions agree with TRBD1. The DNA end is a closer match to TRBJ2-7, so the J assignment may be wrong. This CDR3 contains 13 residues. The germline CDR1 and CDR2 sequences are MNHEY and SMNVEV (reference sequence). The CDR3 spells CASSAQGAYEQYF. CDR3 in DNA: TGTGCCAGCAGCGCACAGGGGGCCTACGAGCAGTACTTC.

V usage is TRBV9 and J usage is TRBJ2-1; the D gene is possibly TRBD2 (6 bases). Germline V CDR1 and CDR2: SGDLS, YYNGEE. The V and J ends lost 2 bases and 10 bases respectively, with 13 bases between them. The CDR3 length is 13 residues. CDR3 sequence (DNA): TGTGCCAGCAGCGTGGTCCAGGGAGGCGAGCAGTTCTTC. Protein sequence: CASSVVQGGEQFF.

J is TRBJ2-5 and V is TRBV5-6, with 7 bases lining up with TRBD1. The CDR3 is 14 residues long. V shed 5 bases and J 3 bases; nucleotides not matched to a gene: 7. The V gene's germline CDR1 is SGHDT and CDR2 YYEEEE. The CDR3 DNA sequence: TGTGCCAGCAGTTACCCCGGGACAGAAGAGACCCAGTACTTC. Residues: CASSYPGTEETQYF.

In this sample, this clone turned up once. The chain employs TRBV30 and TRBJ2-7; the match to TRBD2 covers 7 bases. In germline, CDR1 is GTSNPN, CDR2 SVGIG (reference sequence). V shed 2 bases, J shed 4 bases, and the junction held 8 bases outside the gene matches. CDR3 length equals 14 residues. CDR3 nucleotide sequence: TGTGCCTGGAGTAAAGGCGGGAGCCATTACGAGCAGTACGTC. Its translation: CAWSKGGSHYEQYV.

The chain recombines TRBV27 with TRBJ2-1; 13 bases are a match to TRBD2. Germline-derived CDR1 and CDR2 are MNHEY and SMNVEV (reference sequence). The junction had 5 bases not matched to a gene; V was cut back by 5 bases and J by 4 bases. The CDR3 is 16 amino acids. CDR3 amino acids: CASSIPLAGGYNEQFF. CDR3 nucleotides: TGTGCCAGCAGTATACCACTAGCGGGAGGGTACAATGAGCAGTTCTTC.

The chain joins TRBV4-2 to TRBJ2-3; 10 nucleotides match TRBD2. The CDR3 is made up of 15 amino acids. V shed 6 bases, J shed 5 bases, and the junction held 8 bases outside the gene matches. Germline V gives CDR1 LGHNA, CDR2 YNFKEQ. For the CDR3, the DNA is TGTGCCAGCAGAAAGCTAGCGGGAGCTGAAGATACGCAGTATTTT. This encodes CASRKLAGAEDTQYF.